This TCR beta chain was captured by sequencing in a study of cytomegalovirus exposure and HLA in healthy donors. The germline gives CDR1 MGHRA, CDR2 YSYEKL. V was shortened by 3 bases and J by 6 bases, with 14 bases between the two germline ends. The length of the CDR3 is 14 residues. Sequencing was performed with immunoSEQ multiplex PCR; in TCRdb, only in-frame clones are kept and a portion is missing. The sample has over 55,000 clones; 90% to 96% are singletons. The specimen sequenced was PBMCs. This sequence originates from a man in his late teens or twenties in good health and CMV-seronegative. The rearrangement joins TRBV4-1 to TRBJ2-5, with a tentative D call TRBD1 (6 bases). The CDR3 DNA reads TGCGCCAGCAGCCATCGAGCGCAGGGGAAGACCCAGTACTTC. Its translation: CASSHRAQGKTQYF.